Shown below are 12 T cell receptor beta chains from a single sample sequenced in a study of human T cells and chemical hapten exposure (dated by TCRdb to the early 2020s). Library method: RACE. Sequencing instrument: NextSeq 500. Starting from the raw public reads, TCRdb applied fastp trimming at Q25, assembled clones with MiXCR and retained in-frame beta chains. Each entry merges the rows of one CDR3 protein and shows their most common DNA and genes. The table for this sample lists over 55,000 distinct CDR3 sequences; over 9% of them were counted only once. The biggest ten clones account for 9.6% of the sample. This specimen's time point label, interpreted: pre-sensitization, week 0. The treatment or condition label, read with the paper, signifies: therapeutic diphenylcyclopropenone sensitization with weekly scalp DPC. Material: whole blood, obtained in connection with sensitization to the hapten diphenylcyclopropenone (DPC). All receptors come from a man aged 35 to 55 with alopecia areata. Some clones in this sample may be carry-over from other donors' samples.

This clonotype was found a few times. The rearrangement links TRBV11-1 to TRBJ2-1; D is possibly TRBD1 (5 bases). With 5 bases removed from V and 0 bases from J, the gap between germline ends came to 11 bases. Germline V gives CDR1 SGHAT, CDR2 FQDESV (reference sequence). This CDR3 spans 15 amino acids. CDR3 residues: CASSRQIPSYNEQFF. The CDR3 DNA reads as TGTGCCAGCAGCCGACAGATCCCCTCCTACAATGAGCAGTTCTTC.

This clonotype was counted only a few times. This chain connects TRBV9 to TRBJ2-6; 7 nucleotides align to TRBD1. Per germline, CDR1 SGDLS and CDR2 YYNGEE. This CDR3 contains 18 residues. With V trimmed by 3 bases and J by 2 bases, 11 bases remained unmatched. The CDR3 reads CASSAQTETGAGANVLTF. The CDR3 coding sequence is TGTGCCAGCAGCGCCCAAACGGAAACAGGGGCTGGGGCCAACGTCCTGACTTTC.

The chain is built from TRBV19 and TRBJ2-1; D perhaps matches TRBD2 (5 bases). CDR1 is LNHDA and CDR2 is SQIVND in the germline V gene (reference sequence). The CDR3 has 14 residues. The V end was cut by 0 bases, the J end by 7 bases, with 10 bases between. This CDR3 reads CASSIDRTPNEQFF. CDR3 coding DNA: TGTGCCAGTAGTATAGATCGGACTCCAAATGAGCAGTTCTTC.

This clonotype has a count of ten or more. The CDR3 DNA reads as TGTGCCAGCAAACCGACTAGCGACTCCTACGAGCAGTACTTC. This gives the protein CASKPTSDSYEQYF. The chain recombines TRBV7-9 with TRBJ2-7; TRBD2 matches 8 bases. CDR1 and CDR2 (germline): SEHNR, FQNEAQ (reference sequence). This CDR3 spans 14 amino acids. The V and J ends lost 7 bases and 0 bases, in that order; junction bases with no gene match: 5.

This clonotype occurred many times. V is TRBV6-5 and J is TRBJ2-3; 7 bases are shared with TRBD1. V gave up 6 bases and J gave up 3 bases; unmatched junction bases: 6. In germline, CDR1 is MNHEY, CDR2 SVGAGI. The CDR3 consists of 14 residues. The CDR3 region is CASRPPGQTDTQYF. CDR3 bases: TGTGCCAGCAGGCCACCGGGACAGACAGATACGCAGTATTTT.

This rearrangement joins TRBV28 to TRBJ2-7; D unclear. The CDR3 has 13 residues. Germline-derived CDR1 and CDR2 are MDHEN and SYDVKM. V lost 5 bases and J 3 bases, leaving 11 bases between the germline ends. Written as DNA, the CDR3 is TGTGCCAGCAGTCCCCCTCCCCGCTACGAGCAGTACTTC. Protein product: CASSPPPRYEQYF.

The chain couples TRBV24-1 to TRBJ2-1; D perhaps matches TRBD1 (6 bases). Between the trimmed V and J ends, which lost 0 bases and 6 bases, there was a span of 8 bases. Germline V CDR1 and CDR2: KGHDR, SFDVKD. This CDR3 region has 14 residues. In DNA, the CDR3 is TGTGCCACCAGTGATTTGGGGGGCGGCAATGAGCAGTTCTTC. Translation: CATSDLGGGNEQFF.

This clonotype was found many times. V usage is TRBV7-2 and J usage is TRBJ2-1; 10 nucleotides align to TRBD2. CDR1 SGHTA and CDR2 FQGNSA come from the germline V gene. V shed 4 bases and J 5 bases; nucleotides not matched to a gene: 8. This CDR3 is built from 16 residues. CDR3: CASSSIAGGGDNEQFF. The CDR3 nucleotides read TGTGCCAGCAGCTCTATAGCGGGAGGCGGGGACAATGAGCAGTTCTTC.

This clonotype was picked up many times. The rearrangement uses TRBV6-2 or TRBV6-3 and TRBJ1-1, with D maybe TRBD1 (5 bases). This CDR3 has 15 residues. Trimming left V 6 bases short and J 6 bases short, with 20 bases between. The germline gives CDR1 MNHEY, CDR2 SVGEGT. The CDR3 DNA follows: TGTGCCAGCAGCGCTAATTTGCAGGGCGGCGCTGAAGCTTTCTTT. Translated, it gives CASSANLQGGAEAFF.

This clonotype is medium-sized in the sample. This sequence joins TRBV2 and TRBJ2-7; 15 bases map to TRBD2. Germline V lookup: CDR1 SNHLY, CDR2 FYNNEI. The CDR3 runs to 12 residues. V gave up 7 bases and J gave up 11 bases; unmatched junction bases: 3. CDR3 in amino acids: CASTGTSGRKYF. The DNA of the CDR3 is TGTGCCAGCACCGGGACTAGCGGGAGGAAGTACTTC. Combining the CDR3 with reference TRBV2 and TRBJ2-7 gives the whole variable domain EPEVTQTPSHQVTQMGQEVILRCVPISNHLYFYWYRQILGQKVEFLVSFYNNEISEKSEIFDDQFSVERPDGSNFTLKIRSTKLEDSAMYFCASTGTSGRKYFGPGTRLTVT.

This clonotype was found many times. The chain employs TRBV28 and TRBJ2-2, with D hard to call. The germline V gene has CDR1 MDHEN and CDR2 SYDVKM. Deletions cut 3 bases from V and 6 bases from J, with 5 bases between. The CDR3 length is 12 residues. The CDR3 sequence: CASSFGAGELFF. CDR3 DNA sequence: TGTGCCAGCAGTTTTGGGGCCGGGGAGCTGTTTTTT.

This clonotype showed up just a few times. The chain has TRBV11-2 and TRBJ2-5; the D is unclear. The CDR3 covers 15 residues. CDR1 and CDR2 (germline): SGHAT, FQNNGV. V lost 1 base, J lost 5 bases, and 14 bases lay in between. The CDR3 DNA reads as TGTGCCAGCAGCTTAGTCTCGGTAGCTGCGGAGACCCAGTACTTC. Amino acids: CASSLVSVAAETQYF.